This TCR beta chain was observed in a study of blood T cell repertoires in COVID-19. Trimming removed 1 base at V and 8 bases at J, with 6 bases between. CDR1 is SGHNT, CDR2 YENEEA, per germline. The CDR3 is made up of 13 amino acids. Original handling: Amplification from reference gene primers served as the basis for estimated nucleated cell counts. Clones were read by immunoSEQ multiplex PCR, and TCRdb kept only the in-frame ones, dropping some. V and J calls and clone size are as listed in that table; D and trimming were resolved from the DNA. The table shows roughly 250,000 clones, with approximately 91% occurring only once. Across 24 US areas, participants ranged in age from about 18 to 100 years.

This chain uses TRBV11-3 with TRBJ1-6; D not resolved. Sample: PBMCs or T cells enriched from blood (not recorded which). This sequence was found in a woman aged 40 to 50 with acute COVID-19. The CDR3 nucleotides read TGTGCCAGCAGCTTAGGGGGAGATTCACCCCTCCACTTT. Protein product: CASSLGGDSPLHF.